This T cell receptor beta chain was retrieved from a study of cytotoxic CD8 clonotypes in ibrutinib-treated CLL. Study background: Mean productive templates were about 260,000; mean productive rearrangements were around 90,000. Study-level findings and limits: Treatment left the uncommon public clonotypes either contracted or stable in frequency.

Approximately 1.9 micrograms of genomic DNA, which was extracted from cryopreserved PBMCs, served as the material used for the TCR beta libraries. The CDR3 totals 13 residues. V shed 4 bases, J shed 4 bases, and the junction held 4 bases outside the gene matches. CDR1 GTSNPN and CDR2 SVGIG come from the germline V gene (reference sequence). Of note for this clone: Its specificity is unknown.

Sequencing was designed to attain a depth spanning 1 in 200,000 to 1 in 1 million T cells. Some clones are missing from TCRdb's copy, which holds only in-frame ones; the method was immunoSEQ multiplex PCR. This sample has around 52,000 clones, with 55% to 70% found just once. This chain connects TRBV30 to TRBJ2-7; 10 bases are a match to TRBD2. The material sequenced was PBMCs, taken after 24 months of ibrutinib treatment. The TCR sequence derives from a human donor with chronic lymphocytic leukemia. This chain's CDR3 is CAWTLAGLYEQYF. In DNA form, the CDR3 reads TGTGCCTGGACACTAGCGGGACTGTACGAGCAGTACTTC.